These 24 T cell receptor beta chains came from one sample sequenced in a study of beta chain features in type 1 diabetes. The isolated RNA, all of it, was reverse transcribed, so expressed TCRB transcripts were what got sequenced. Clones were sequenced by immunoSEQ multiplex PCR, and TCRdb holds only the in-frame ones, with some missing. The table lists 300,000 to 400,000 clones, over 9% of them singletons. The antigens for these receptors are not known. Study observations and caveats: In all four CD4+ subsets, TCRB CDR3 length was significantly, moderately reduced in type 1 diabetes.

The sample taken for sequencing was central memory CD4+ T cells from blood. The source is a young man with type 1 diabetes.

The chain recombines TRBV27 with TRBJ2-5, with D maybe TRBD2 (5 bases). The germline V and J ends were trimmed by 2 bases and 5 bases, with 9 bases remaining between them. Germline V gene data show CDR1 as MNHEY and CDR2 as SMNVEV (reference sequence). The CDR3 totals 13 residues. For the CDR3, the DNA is TGTGCCAGCAGTTTACGGAGGAGGGAGACCCAGTACTTC. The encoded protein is CASSLRRRETQYF.

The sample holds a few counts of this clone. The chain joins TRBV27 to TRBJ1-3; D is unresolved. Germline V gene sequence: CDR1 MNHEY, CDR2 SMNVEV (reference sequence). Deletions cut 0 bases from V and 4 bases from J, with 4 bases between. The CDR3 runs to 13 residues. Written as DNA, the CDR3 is TGTGCCAGCAGTTTATCGCTCGGAAACACCATATATTTT. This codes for CASSLSLGNTIYF.

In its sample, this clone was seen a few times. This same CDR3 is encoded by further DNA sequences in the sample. The CDR3 bases are TGTGCCAGCAGTTTAACTAGTCGCACCTACAATGAGCAGTTCTTC. Amino acid sequence: CASSLTSRTYNEQFF. The chain uses TRBV28 and TRBJ2-1; tentatively, D is TRBD2 (5 bases). The CDR3 consists of 15 residues. Trimming removed 2 bases from V and 2 bases from J, with 10 bases in between. Per the germline V gene, CDR1 is MDHEN and CDR2 is SYDVKM. Looking up the rest from reference TRBV28 and TRBJ2-1 gives the full variable domain: DVKVTQSSRYLVKRTGEKVFLECVQDMDHENMFWYRQDPGLGLRLIYFSYDVKMKEKGDIPEGYSVSREKKERFSLILESASTNQTSMYLCASSLTSRTYNEQFFGPGTRLTVL.

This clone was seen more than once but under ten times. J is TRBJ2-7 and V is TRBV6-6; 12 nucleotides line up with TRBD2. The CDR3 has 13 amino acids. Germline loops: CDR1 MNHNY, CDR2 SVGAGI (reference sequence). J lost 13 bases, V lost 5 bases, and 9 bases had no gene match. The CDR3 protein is CASSQGTSGSSYF. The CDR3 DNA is TGTGCCAGCAGTCAAGGGACTAGCGGGTCCTCCTACTTC.

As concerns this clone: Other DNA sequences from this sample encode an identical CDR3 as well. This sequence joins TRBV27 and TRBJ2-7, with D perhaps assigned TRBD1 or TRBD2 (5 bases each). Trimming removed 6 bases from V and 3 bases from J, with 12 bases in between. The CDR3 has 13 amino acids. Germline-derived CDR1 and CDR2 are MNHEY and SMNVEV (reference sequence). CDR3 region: CASRASGSYEQYF. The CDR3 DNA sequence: TGTGCCAGCAGAGCGTCAGGGAGCTACGAGCAGTACTTC.

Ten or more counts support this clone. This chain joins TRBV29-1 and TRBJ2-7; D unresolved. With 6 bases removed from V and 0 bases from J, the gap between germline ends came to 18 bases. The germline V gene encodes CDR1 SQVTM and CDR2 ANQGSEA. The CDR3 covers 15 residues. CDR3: CSVINLSGSSYEQYF. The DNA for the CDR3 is TGCAGCGTAATTAACCTCAGTGGTAGCTCCTACGAGCAGTACTTC.

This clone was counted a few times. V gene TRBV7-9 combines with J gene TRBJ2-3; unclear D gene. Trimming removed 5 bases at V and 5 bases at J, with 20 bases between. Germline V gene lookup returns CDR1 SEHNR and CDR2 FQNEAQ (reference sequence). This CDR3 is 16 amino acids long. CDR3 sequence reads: CASSPTPRFEIDTQYF. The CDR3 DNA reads TGTGCCAGCAGCCCGACCCCTAGATTTGAGATAGATACGCAGTATTTT.

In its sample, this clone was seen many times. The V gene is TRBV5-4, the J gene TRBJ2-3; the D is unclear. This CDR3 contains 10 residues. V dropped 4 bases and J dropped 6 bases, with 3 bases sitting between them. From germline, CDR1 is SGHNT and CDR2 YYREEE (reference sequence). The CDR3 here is CASSADTQYF. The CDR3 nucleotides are TGTGCCAGCAGCGCGGATACGCAGTATTTT. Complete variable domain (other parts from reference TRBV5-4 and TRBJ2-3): ETGVTQSPTHLIKTRGQQVTLRCSSQSGHNTVSWYQQALGQGPQFIFQYYREEENGRGNFPPRFSGLQFPNYSSELNVNALELDDSALYLCASSADTQYFGPGTRLTVL.

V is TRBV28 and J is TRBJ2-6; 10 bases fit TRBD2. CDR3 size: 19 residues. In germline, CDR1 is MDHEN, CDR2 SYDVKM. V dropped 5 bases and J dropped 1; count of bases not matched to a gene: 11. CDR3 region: CASSPTRLAGVSGANVLTF. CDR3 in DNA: TGTGCCAGCAGTCCCACTCGGCTAGCGGGGGTTTCTGGGGCCAACGTCCTGACTTTC.

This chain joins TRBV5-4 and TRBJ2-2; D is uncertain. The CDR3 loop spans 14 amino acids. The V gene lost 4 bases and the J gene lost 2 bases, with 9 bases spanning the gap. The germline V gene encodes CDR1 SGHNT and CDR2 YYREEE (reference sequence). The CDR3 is CASSTGTNTGELFF. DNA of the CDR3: TGTGCCAGCAGCACCGGCACAAACACCGGGGAGCTGTTTTTT.

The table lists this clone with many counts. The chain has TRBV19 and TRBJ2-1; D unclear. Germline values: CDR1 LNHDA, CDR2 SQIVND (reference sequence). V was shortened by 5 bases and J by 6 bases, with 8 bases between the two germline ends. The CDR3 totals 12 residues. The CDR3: CASSARSNEQFF. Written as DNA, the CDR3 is TGTGCCAGTAGTGCGCGCAGCAATGAGCAGTTCTTC.

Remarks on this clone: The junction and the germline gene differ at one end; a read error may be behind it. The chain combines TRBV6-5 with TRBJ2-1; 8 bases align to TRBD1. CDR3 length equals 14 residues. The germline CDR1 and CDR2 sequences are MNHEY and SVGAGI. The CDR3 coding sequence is TGTGCCATCAGTGGACAGGGTATCGGGAATGAGCAGTTCTTC. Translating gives CAISGQGIGNEQFF.

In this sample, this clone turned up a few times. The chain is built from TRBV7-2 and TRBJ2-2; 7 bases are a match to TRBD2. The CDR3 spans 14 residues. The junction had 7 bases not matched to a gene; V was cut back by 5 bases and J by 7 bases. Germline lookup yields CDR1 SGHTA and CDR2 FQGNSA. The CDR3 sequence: CASSPLGGGGELFF. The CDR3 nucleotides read TGTGCCAGCAGCCCCCTTGGGGGGGGCGGGGAGCTGTTTTTT.

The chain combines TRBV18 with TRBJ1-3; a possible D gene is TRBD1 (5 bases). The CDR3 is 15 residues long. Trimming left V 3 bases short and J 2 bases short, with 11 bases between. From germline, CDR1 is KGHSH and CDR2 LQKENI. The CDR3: CASSPAGSPGNTIYF. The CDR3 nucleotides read TGTGCCAGCTCACCGGCAGGGTCCCCTGGAAACACCATATATTTT.

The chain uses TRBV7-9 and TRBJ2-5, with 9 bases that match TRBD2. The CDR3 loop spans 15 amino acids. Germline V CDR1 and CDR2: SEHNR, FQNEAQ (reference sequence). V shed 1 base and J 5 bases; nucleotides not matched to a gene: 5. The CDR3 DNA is TGTGCCAGCAGCTTAGGGCGGGAGGGCCCGGAGACCCAGTACTTC. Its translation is CASSLGREGPETQYF.

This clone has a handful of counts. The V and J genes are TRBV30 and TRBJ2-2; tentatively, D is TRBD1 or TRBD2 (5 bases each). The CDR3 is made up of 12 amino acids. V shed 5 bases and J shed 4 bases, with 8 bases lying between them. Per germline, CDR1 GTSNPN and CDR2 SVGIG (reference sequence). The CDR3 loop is CAWPGLTGELFF. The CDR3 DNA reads TGTGCCTGGCCGGGGCTCACCGGGGAGCTGTTTTTT.

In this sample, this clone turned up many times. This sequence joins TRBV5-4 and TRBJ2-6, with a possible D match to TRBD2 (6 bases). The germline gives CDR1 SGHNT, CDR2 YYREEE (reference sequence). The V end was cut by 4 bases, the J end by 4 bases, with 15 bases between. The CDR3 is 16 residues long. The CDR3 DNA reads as TGTGCCAGCAGCACGCGACTAGGTCCAGGGGCCAACGTCCTGACTTTC. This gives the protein CASSTRLGPGANVLTF. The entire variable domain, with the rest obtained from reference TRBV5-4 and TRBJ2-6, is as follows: ETGVTQSPTHLIKTRGQQVTLRCSSQSGHNTVSWYQQALGQGPQFIFQYYREEENGRGNFPPRFSGLQFPNYSSELNVNALELDDSALYLCASSTRLGPGANVLTFGAGSRLTVL.

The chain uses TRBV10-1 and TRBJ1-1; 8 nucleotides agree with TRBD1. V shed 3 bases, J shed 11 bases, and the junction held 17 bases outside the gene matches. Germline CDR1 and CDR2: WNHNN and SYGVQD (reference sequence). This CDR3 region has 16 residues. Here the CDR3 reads CASSESRAGGLPDAFF. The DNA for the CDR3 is TGCGCCAGCAGTGAATCAAGGGCAGGGGGCTTACCAGACGCTTTCTTT.

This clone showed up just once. The CDR3 region is CASSYGTVDNSPLHF. In DNA, the CDR3 is TGTGCCAGCAGCTACGGGACAGTTGATAATTCACCCCTCCACTTT. This rearrangement joins TRBV5-5 to TRBJ1-6; 7 bases line up with TRBD1. The germline CDR1 and CDR2 sequences are SGHKS and YYEKEE (reference sequence). CDR3 length equals 15 residues. Germline trimming cut 3 bases from V and 5 bases from J; bases unmatched to any gene: 5.

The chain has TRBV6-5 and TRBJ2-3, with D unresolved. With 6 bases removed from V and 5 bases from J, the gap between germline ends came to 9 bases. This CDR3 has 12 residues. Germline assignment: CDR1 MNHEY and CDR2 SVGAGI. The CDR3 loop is CASRGRRDTQYF. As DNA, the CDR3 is TGTGCCAGCAGAGGTAGGAGAGATACGCAGTATTTT.

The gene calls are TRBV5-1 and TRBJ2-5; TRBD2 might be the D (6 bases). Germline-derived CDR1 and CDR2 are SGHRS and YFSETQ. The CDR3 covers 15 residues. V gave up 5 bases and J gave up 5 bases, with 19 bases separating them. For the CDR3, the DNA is TGCGCCAGCAGGGCCGGGACTGGTGGTGGGGAGACCCAGTACTTC. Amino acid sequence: CASRAGTGGGETQYF.

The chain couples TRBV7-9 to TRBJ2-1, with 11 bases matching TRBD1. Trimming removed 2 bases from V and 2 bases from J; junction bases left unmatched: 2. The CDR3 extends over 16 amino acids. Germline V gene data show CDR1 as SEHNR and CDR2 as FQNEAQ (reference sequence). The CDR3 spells CASSLWTGGPYNEQFF. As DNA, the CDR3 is TGTGCCAGCAGCTTATGGACAGGGGGCCCCTACAATGAGCAGTTCTTC.

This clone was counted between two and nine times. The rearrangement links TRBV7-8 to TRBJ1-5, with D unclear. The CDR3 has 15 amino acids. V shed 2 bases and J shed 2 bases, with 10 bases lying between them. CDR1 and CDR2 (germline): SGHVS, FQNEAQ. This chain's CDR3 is CASSLFDTGNQPQHF. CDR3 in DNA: TGTGCCAGCAGCTTATTCGACACCGGCAATCAGCCCCAGCATTTT.

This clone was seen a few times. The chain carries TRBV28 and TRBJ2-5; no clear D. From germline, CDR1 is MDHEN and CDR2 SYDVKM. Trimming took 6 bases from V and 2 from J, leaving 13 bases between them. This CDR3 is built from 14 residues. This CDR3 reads CASRPGRRQETQYF. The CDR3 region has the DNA TGTGCCAGCAGGCCTGGAAGGAGACAAGAGACCCAGTACTTC.